This T cell receptor (beta chain) was identified in a study of T-cell reconstitution after alpha-beta-depleted transplantation in children. This clonotype was seen many times. With 1 base removed from V and 3 bases from J, the gap between germline ends came to 12 bases. CDR3 length: 14 residues. From germline, CDR1 is DFQATT and CDR2 SNEGSKA (reference sequence). The TCRbeta library incorporated unique molecular identifiers. TCRdb fed the PCR reads into MiXCR, producing one record per CDR3 protein. The repertoire has hundreds of thousands of distinct CDR3 sequences, roughly 15% of them found once; the top ten carry 1.1%.

The sample here was PBMCs from the stem cell graft donor, taken from the stem cell graft. The rearrangement joins TRBV20-1 to TRBJ1-1; the D gene is possibly TRBD1 (5 bases). This sequence was found in a human donor who donated a stem cell graft to a child with acute myeloid leukemia. The DNA for the CDR3 is TGCAGTGCTAGAGGGTGGCGGGGGGACACTGAAGCTTTCTTT. This codes for CSARGWRGDTEAFF.